The 31 T cell receptor beta chains given below trace back to one sample, sequenced in a study of T cell responses to AZD1222 COVID-19 vaccine. Profiled with immunoSEQ multiplex PCR; TCRdb holds only in-frame clones, not every one. Seen here are approximately 270,000 clones, 90% to 95% observed once, and the top ten hold less than 0.6%. The sample was peripheral blood, taken 28 days after the second AZD1222 dose. The receptors stem from an adult who received the AZD1222 COVID-19 vaccine.

The rearrangement links TRBV7-8 to TRBJ2-4; 10 bases are a match to TRBD2. V was pared by 5 bases and J by 11 bases, with 6 bases of the junction left unmatched. Germline CDR1 reads SGHVS; CDR2 reads FQNEAQ. CDR3 length: 13 residues. Here the CDR3 reads CASSPRSGGVQYF. The CDR3 DNA reads TGTGCCAGCAGCCCCCGCAGCGGGGGGGTTCAGTACTTC.

The gene calls are TRBV5-4 and TRBJ2-5, with 12 bases fitting TRBD2. The CDR3 consists of 16 residues. Germline assignment: CDR1 SGHNT and CDR2 YYREEE (reference sequence). V shed 4 bases and J 4 bases; nucleotides not matched to a gene: 8. The CDR3 sequence: CASSASGREARETQYF. As DNA, the CDR3 is TGTGCCAGCAGCGCTAGCGGGAGGGAGGCCAGAGAGACCCAGTACTTC.

This chain connects TRBV6-5 to TRBJ2-3, with no clear D. From germline, CDR1 is MNHEY and CDR2 SVGAGI. CDR3 size: 14 residues. The germline V and J ends were trimmed by 0 bases and 1 base, with 5 bases remaining between them. The CDR3 DNA sequence: TGTGCCAGCAGTTACTCGTGGGGCACAGATACGCAGTATTTT. Translation: CASSYSWGTDTQYF.

The rearrangement links TRBV2 to TRBJ2-7; TRBD2 matches 7 bases. In germline, CDR1 is SNHLY, CDR2 FYNNEI. This CDR3 has 12 amino acids. J was trimmed by 2 bases and V by 10 bases; bases with no gene match: 5. The CDR3 nucleotides are TGTGCCATCCTAGCGGTTCCCTACGAGCAGTACTTC. Translated, it gives CAILAVPYEQYF.

The gene calls are TRBV5-5 and TRBJ1-5; D may be TRBD1 (5 bases). This CDR3 has 15 residues. The germline V gene has CDR1 SGHKS and CDR2 YYEKEE (reference sequence). V lost 4 bases, J lost 2 bases, and 13 bases lay in between. The DNA of the CDR3 is TGTGCCAGCAGCCTAGTCTGGGGGGGCAATCAGCCCCAGCATTTT. Encoded protein: CASSLVWGGNQPQHF.

This chain links TRBV10-3 with TRBJ2-7; a possible D gene is TRBD2 (6 bases). Between the trimmed V and J ends, which lost 6 bases and 4 bases, there was a span of 13 bases. This CDR3 has 13 amino acids. The V gene's germline CDR1 is ENHRY and CDR2 SYGVKD. The CDR3 reads CAIRTRDSYEQYF. CDR3 in DNA: TGTGCCATCAGGACCCGGGACTCTTACGAGCAGTACTTC.

The rearrangement links TRBV5-1 to TRBJ2-4; perhaps D is TRBD1 or TRBD2 (5 bases each). V lost 4 bases and J lost 0, with 17 bases in between. CDR3 length equals 17 residues. Looked up from germline, CDR1 is SGHRS and CDR2 is YFSETQ. This CDR3 is CASSPEGLGGAKNIQYF. DNA of the CDR3: TGCGCCAGCAGCCCCGAGGGGCTCGGTGGAGCCAAAAACATTCAGTACTTC.

Comment on this clone: Other DNA sequences in the same sample also yield this CDR3. This chain connects TRBV28 to TRBJ2-2, with D perhaps TRBD1 (6 bases). With 3 bases removed from V and 1 base from J, the gap between germline ends came to 6 bases. The CDR3 runs 14 residues. CDR1 MDHEN and CDR2 SYDVKM come from the germline V gene. CDR3 in DNA: TGTGCCAGCAGTTTGACAGGGAACACCGGGGAGCTGTTTTTT. Encoded protein: CASSLTGNTGELFF.

The V and J genes are TRBV10-2 and TRBJ2-7; TRBD1 might be the D (6 bases). The CDR3 has 13 residues. Per germline, CDR1 WSHSY and CDR2 SAAADI. V was trimmed by 3 bases and J by 1 base, leaving 7 bases between them. The CDR3 DNA reads as TGCGCCAGCAGTGAACAGGGTTCCTACGAGCAGTACTTC. The encoded protein is CASSEQGSYEQYF.

The rearrangement joins TRBV2 to TRBJ2-3, with TRBD2 matching over 12 bases. Unmatched junction bases numbered 5, after V lost 4 bases and J lost 6 bases. CDR3 length: 15 residues. The germline CDR1 and CDR2 sequences are SNHLY and FYNNEI. The CDR3 sequence: CASSGLAGAADTQYF. The CDR3, as DNA: TGTGCCAGCAGTGGACTAGCGGGGGCCGCGGATACGCAGTATTTT.

The chain uses TRBV19 and TRBJ2-5, with D hard to call. The germline CDR1 and CDR2 sequences are LNHDA and SQIVND (reference sequence). V lost 5 bases, J lost 0 bases, and 10 bases lay in between. This CDR3 has 14 residues. CDR3 loop: CASSQQLYQETQYF. CDR3 DNA: TGTGCCAGTAGTCAGCAGTTGTACCAAGAGACCCAGTACTTC.

This sequence joins TRBV7-2 and TRBJ1-2, with D perhaps TRBD1 (6 bases). This CDR3 is built from 14 residues. Germline V CDR1 and CDR2: SGHTA, FQGNSA. V gave up 5 bases and J gave up 2 bases, with 12 bases separating them. CDR3 protein: CASSAIQGNYGYTF. In DNA form, the CDR3 reads TGTGCCAGCAGCGCGATACAGGGAAACTATGGCTACACCTTC.

The rearrangement joins TRBV5-1 to TRBJ2-7; D not certain. The length of the CDR3 is 13 residues. Looked up from germline, CDR1 is SGHRS and CDR2 is YFSETQ. V was clipped by 0 bases and J by 8 bases, with 12 bases between them. CDR3 sequence reads: CASSLAALSKQYF. CDR3 sequence (DNA): TGCGCCAGCAGCTTGGCCGCTCTTTCAAAGCAGTACTTC.

The rearrangement links TRBV3-1 (or the pseudogene TRBV3-2) to TRBJ2-3; 8 bases align to TRBD2. Germline values: CDR1 LGHDT, CDR2 YNNKEL (reference sequence). This CDR3 has 15 residues. Trimming took 2 bases from V and 3 from J; bases not matched to a gene: 4. The CDR3, as DNA: TGTGCCAGCAGCCAAACGGGGGGGCAGACAGATACGCAGTATTTT. Amino acid sequence: CASSQTGGQTDTQYF.

The chain is built from TRBV7-2 and TRBJ2-1, with D tentatively TRBD1 (6 bases). V lost 3 bases to trimming and J lost 0 bases, with 9 bases between them. Germline CDR1 is SGHTA and CDR2 is FQGNSA. The CDR3 contains 15 residues. The CDR3 region is CASSLDSSSYNEQFF. The CDR3 DNA reads TGTGCCAGCAGCTTGGACAGCAGCTCCTACAATGAGCAGTTCTTC.

The sample holds one count of this clone. The J gene is TRBJ2-1, the V gene TRBV27, with 8 bases matching TRBD2. Trimming took 4 bases from V and 1 from J; bases not matched to a gene: 6. CDR1 is MNHEY and CDR2 is SMNVEV in the germline V gene (reference sequence). This CDR3 contains 16 residues. The CDR3 coding sequence is TGTGCCAGCAGTTCCCCGGCTAGCGGGTCCTACAATGAGCAGTTCTTC. It encodes CASSSPASGSYNEQFF.

V usage is TRBV19 and J usage is TRBJ2-3; no clear D. V was shortened by 3 bases and J by 8 bases, with 9 bases between the two germline ends. The CDR3 contains 12 residues. Germline lookup yields CDR1 LNHDA and CDR2 SQIVND (reference sequence). The CDR3 coding sequence is TGTGCCAGTAGTATCGCTCGTGGTACGCAGTATTTT. This gives the protein CASSIARGTQYF. Full variable domain (remainder filled in from reference TRBV19 and TRBJ2-3): DGGITQSPKYLFRKEGQNVTLSCEQNLNHDAMYWYRQDPGQGLRLIYYSQIVNDFQKGDIAEGYSVSREKKESFPLTVTSAQKNPTAFYLCASSIARGTQYFGPGTRLTVL.

This clone was seen a handful of times. This rearrangement joins TRBV4-2 to TRBJ2-1; 9 bases agree with TRBD2. Losses at the gene ends were 4 bases for V and 7 bases for J; bases not matched to a gene: 8. Germline V lookup: CDR1 LGHNA, CDR2 YNFKEQ. CDR3 length equals 15 residues. The CDR3 is CASSRTSDGGNEQFF. CDR3 coding DNA: TGTGCCAGCAGCCGGACTAGCGACGGGGGGAATGAGCAGTTCTTC.

The chain couples TRBV2 to TRBJ2-5; 7 bases line up with TRBD2. The CDR3 is 13 amino acids. After removal of 6 bases from V and 4 bases from J, the junction contained 5 bases not matched to a gene. Germline assignment: CDR1 SNHLY and CDR2 FYNNEI. The DNA for the CDR3 is TGTGCCAGCAGGTCGGGGGGAGGAGAGACCCAGTACTTC. Protein sequence: CASRSGGGETQYF.

The rearrangement uses TRBV15 and TRBJ2-7; 10 bases are a match to TRBD2. CDR1 LNHNV and CDR2 YYDKDF come from the germline V gene (reference sequence). This CDR3 spans 14 amino acids. The V gene end was trimmed by 2 bases and the J gene end by 4 bases; junction bases not matched to a gene: 2. This CDR3 reads CATSRSGGAYEQYF. As DNA, the CDR3 is TGTGCCACCAGCAGAAGCGGGGGGGCTTACGAGCAGTACTTC.

The chain joins TRBV28 to TRBJ2-1; TRBD1 might be the D (6 bases). V lost 6 bases to trimming and J lost 2 bases, with 14 bases between them. The CDR3 spans 15 residues. CDR1 is MDHEN and CDR2 is SYDVKM in the germline V gene. The CDR3 is CASRPSQGAYNEQFF. CDR3 DNA sequence: TGTGCCAGCAGACCATCACAGGGCGCCTACAATGAGCAGTTCTTC.

The gene calls are TRBV5-5 and TRBJ1-1; perhaps TRBD1 as D (6 bases). CDR1 is SGHKS, CDR2 YYEKEE, per germline (reference sequence). V was trimmed by 2 bases and J by 2 bases, leaving 22 bases between them. CDR3 length: 18 amino acids. The CDR3 nucleotides are TGTGCCAGCAGCTTACTCCCCCCCAGGGGTAACCTTAACACTGAAGCTTTCTTT. Its translation is CASSLLPPRGNLNTEAFF.

The chain uses TRBV25-1 and TRBJ2-5; D is uncertain. The CDR3 runs 13 residues. Trimming removed 3 bases from V and 3 bases from J, with 8 bases in between. Germline V gene data show CDR1 as MGHDK and CDR2 as SYGVNS. Written as DNA, the CDR3 is TGTGCCAGCAGTGACACTCTAAAAGAGACCCAGTACTTC. It is translated as CASSDTLKETQYF.

The V call is TRBV20-1, the J call TRBJ2-7; D unresolved. This CDR3 is built from 12 residues. Trimming cost V 3 bases and J 5 bases, with 11 bases left between them. Germline V gives CDR1 DFQATT, CDR2 SNEGSKA (reference sequence). CDR3 region: CSASEWGNEQYF. The DNA of the CDR3 is TGCAGTGCTAGTGAGTGGGGAAACGAGCAGTACTTC.

The rearrangement uses TRBV9 and TRBJ2-2, with 7 bases aligning to TRBD1. Germline V CDR1 and CDR2: SGDLS, YYNGEE. Trimming at V came to 4 bases and at J to 6 bases, leaving 9 bases not matched to a gene. This CDR3 is 15 amino acids long. The chain's CDR3 is CASSLSTGYAGELFF. DNA for the CDR3: TGTGCCAGCAGCCTGTCGACAGGGTATGCCGGGGAGCTGTTTTTT.

V usage is TRBV5-6 and J usage is TRBJ1-6; no clear D. The CDR3 totals 14 residues. V lost 6 bases and J lost 7, with 14 bases in between. Germline values: CDR1 SGHDT, CDR2 YYEEEE. CDR3 region: CASTRVGINSPLHF. The CDR3 bases are TGTGCCAGCACCCGAGTGGGGATAAATTCACCCCTCCACTTT.

This chain uses TRBV14 with TRBJ1-1, with D possibly TRBD1 on 5 matching bases. Between the trimmed V and J ends, which lost 4 bases and 5 bases, there was a span of 17 bases. The CDR3 loop spans 15 amino acids. Germline V gives CDR1 SGHDN, CDR2 FVKESK. As DNA, the CDR3 is TGTGCCAGCAGCCGCATCCGGGGGGAAGGAACTGAAGCTTTCTTT. This sequence encodes CASSRIRGEGTEAFF. Based on the CDR3 plus reference TRBV14 and TRBJ1-1, the full variable domain is EAGVTQFPSHSVIEKGQTVTLRCDPISGHDNLYWYRRVMGKEIKFLLHFVKESKQDESGMPNNRFLAERTGGTYSTLKVQPAELEDSGVYFCASSRIRGEGTEAFFGQGTRLTVV.

The chain links TRBV15 to TRBJ1-6, with D possibly matching TRBD1 (5 bases). Germline lookup yields CDR1 LNHNV and CDR2 YYDKDF (reference sequence). The CDR3 has 14 amino acids. The V gene lost 1 base and the J gene lost 8 bases, with 9 bases spanning the gap. The CDR3 DNA follows: TGTGCCACCAGCAGAGGGGGACGAGATTCACCCCTCCACTTT. It encodes CATSRGGRDSPLHF.

The V gene is TRBV12-1, the J gene TRBJ2-7; TRBD2 is taken as the D call from the table, unchecked against the DNA. TRBV12-1 is designated a pseudogene. The CDR3 consists of 17 residues. DNA of the CDR3: TGTGCCAGCAGCTTTGCCCACTCGGTGAGTCCCACCTACGAGCAGTACTTC. Amino acids: CASSFAHSVSPTYEQYF.

The sample holds a few counts of this clone. The chain couples TRBV30 to TRBJ2-1; D gene unclear. The CDR3 totals 12 residues. CDR1 is GTSNPN, CDR2 SVGIG, per germline (reference sequence). Trimming shortened V by 2 bases and J by 10 bases, and 12 bases separated the two germline ends. The CDR3 DNA follows: TGTGCCTGGAGTCCCCGGGCTGGGGAGCAGTTCTTC. Amino acid sequence: CAWSPRAGEQFF.

The chain is built from TRBV5-4 and TRBJ2-5; D may match TRBD1 or TRBD2 (5 bases each). V was pared by 2 bases and J by 4 bases, with 18 bases between. The germline CDR1 and CDR2 sequences are SGHNT and YYREEE (reference sequence). The CDR3 contains 16 residues. Written as DNA, the CDR3 is TGTGCCAGCAGCTTCTGGTATCCGGGGCCAGGAGAGACCCAGTACTTC. It yields the protein CASSFWYPGPGETQYF.